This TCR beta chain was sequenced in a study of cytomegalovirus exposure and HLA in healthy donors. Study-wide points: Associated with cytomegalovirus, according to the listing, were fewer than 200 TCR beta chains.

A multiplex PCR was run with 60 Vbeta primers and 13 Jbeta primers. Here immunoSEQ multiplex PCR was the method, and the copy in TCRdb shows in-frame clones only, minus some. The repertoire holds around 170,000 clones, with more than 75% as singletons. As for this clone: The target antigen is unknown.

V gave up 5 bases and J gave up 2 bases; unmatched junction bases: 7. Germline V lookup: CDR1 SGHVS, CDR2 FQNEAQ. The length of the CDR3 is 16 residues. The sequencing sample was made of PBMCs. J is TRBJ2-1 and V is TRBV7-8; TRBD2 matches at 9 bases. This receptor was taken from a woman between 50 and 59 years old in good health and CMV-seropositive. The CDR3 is CASSAPERGAYNEQFF. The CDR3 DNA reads TGTGCCAGCAGCGCCCCCGAGCGGGGGGCCTACAATGAGCAGTTCTTC.